Presented here are 18 T cell receptor beta chains from one specimen sequenced in a study of regulatory T cells in long-lasting Graves disease. Combining iRepertoire HTBI primers with Arm-PCR of CDR3 regions, the authors built TCR beta libraries. One entry per CDR3 protein results from TCRdb running MiXCR on the multiplex PCR reads. The sample contains a few hundred thousand distinct CDR3 sequences, roughly 21% of which appear only once. Time point meaning: persistent/refractory GD, antithyroid drugs over 5 years with positive TRAb. From PBMCs, RNA was extracted and then used to make the TCR library. The specimen was peripheral blood mononuclear cells (PBMCs), collected when the disease was refractory, from a patient treated with antithyroid drugs. Receptors were obtained from a female donor with Graves disease.

In this sample, this clonotype turned up a few times. V is TRBV12-3 or TRBV12-4 and J is TRBJ2-5, with TRBD2 matching 7 bases. With V trimmed by 8 bases and J by 5 bases, 5 bases remained unmatched. This CDR3 has 12 residues. CDR3 loop: CASLLGGETQYF. The CDR3 region has the DNA TGTGCCAGCCTTTTGGGGGGGGAGACCCAGTACTTC.

This rearrangement joins TRBV4-1 to TRBJ2-7; 9 bases agree with TRBD2. V shed 6 bases and J 3 bases; nucleotides not matched to a gene: 9. The CDR3 sequence is 15 residues long. The germline V gene encodes CDR1 MGHRA and CDR2 YSYEKL. The CDR3 nucleotides read TGCGCCAGCAGGTTCCTCCCTAGCGGGAACTACGAGCAGTACTTC. It is translated as CASRFLPSGNYEQYF.

This clonotype was detected a few times. V gene TRBV11-3 combines with J gene TRBJ1-6; no firm D call. The germline V gene has CDR1 SGHNT and CDR2 YENEEA. This CDR3 has 15 residues. V was shortened by 1 base and J by 6 bases, with 10 bases between the two germline ends. The DNA of the CDR3 is TGTGCCAGCAGCTTAGGAGGGTTGTCTAATTCACCCCTCCACTTT. Encoded protein: CASSLGGLSNSPLHF.

This clonotype is medium-sized in the sample. The V and J genes are TRBV12-3 or TRBV12-4 and TRBJ1-5, with a possible D match to TRBD1 (5 bases). The CDR3 loop spans 14 amino acids. Trimming took 7 bases from V and 5 from J, leaving 15 bases between them. CDR3 in amino acids: CASTGTAADQPQHF. As DNA, the CDR3 is TGTGCCAGCACCGGGACTGCCGCGGATCAGCCCCAGCATTTT.

This clonotype was detected ten times or more. This CDR3 reads CSVVTGAQETQYF. As DNA, the CDR3 is TGCAGTGTCGTCACAGGGGCCCAAGAGACCCAGTACTTC. The chain carries TRBV20-1 and TRBJ2-5, with TRBD1 matching 7 bases. V lost 7 bases, J lost 1 base, and 6 bases stayed unmatched. Germline V CDR1 and CDR2: DFQATT, SNEGSKA (reference sequence). This CDR3 comprises 13 residues.

This clonotype came up many times. The chain joins TRBV28 to TRBJ1-1; unclear D gene. The V and J ends lost 3 bases and 3 bases respectively, with 8 bases between them. Germline V gene data show CDR1 as MDHEN and CDR2 as SYDVKM. This CDR3 is 13 amino acids long. DNA for the CDR3: TGTGCCAGCAGTTTTCACAGATACACTGAAGCTTTCTTT. Translated: CASSFHRYTEAFF.

On this clonotype itself: With a much larger clone just one base away, this may be a read error. The gene calls are TRBV6-1 and TRBJ1-5, with D maybe TRBD1 (5 bases). Germline loops: CDR1 MNHNS, CDR2 SASEGT. The CDR3 consists of 16 residues. For the CDR3, the DNA is TGTGCCAGCAGGACGCGGGGGATCAATAGCAATCAGTCCCAGCATTTT. This codes for CASRTRGINSNQSQHF.

This clonotype was picked up a small number of times. The chain has TRBV5-6 and TRBJ1-1; maybe TRBD1 (5 bases). V was shortened by 2 bases and J by 3 bases, with 11 bases between the two germline ends. From germline, CDR1 is SGHDT and CDR2 YYEEEE. CDR3 length: 14 amino acids. CDR3 bases: TGTGCCAGCAGCTTAAAGGGACGCGACACTGAAGCTTTCTTT. It encodes CASSLKGRDTEAFF.

The rearrangement uses TRBV7-6 and TRBJ1-1, with 9 nucleotides matching TRBD1. J lost 4 bases, V lost 4 bases, and 4 bases had no gene match. There are 14 residues in the CDR3. Per germline, CDR1 SGHVS and CDR2 FNYEAQ. The CDR3 spells CASSSNRGPTEAFF. CDR3 DNA sequence: TGTGCCAGCAGCTCAAACAGGGGGCCCACTGAAGCTTTCTTT.

There are many counts of this clonotype. As DNA, the CDR3 is TGTGCCAGCCGCTGGGAGGGCGGGAGCAATCAGCCCCAGCATTTT. This translates into CASRWEGGSNQPQHF. The J gene is TRBJ1-5, the V gene TRBV2; no definite D call. The CDR3 contains 15 residues. With 8 bases removed from V and 1 base from J, the gap between germline ends came to 15 bases. The germline V gene has CDR1 SNHLY and CDR2 FYNNEI.

This clonotype was counted a few times. This chain uses TRBV10-3 with TRBJ1-2, with D uncertain. Germline assignment: CDR1 ENHRY and CDR2 SYGVKD. The CDR3 spans 12 residues. Trimming pared 3 bases from V and 5 bases from J, leaving 7 bases between. The CDR3 sequence is CAISEGQYGYTF. The CDR3 bases are TGTGCCATCAGTGAAGGGCAGTATGGCTACACCTTC.

This clonotype was counted many times. The chain couples TRBV5-6 to TRBJ2-5; D might be TRBD1 (6 bases). Per germline, CDR1 SGHDT and CDR2 YYEEEE. The CDR3 runs 15 residues. Trimming stripped 0 bases from V and 0 bases from J, with 9 bases between. CDR3 amino acids: CASSLGQDYQETQYF. Written as DNA, the CDR3 is TGTGCCAGCAGCTTGGGACAGGATTACCAAGAGACCCAGTACTTC.

This clonotype was observed at least ten times. The rearrangement uses TRBV6-1 and TRBJ2-7; 8 bases map to TRBD1. J lost 1 base, V lost 6 bases, and 17 bases had no gene match. There are 18 residues in the CDR3. CDR1 is MNHNS, CDR2 SASEGT, per germline. The DNA for the CDR3 is TGTGCCAGCAGGACCGTGGGACAGGCTAGAGGAAGGTCCTACGAGCAGTACTTC. Translation: CASRTVGQARGRSYEQYF.

The chain recombines TRBV5-5 with TRBJ2-1, with D perhaps TRBD1 (6 bases). Looked up from germline, CDR1 is SGHKS and CDR2 is YYEKEE (reference sequence). Trimming removed 0 bases at V and 4 bases at J, with 20 bases between. The CDR3 loop spans 18 amino acids. This CDR3 reads CASSLGWTLGQSYNEQFF. The CDR3 DNA sequence: TGTGCCAGCAGCTTGGGGTGGACGCTAGGACAGAGTTACAATGAGCAGTTCTTC.

This clonotype was counted between two and nine times. The chain employs TRBV30 and TRBJ1-5; D may be TRBD1 (6 bases). Germline loops: CDR1 GTSNPN, CDR2 SVGIG (reference sequence). The V and J ends lost 2 bases and 8 bases respectively, with 13 bases between them. The CDR3 length is 13 residues. CDR3 loop: CAWSQQGPEPQHF. The CDR3 nucleotides are TGTGCCTGGAGTCAGCAGGGGCCGGAGCCCCAGCATTTT.

This clonotype was counted a few times. This sequence joins TRBV20-1 and TRBJ2-3; 7 positions agree with TRBD2. J was trimmed by 6 bases and V by 7 bases; bases with no gene match: 7. This CDR3 contains 12 residues. The germline V gene has CDR1 DFQATT and CDR2 SNEGSKA (reference sequence). CDR3 protein: CSVISRGDTQYF. CDR3 in DNA: TGCAGTGTAATCTCGCGGGGGGATACGCAGTATTTT.

As to this clonotype: This may be a read error: a much more frequent sequence differs by one nucleotide. The rearrangement links TRBV6-1 to TRBJ2-7; either TRBD1 or TRBD2 may supply D (5 bases each). From germline, CDR1 is MNHNS and CDR2 SASEGT. The V end lost 4 bases, the J end lost 3 bases, and 19 bases lay between the germline ends. The CDR3 is 16 amino acids. CDR3 in DNA: TGTGCCAGCAGTGTAGCGCTTGCCAGGGATGGCTACGAGCAGTACTTC. It is translated as CASSVALARDGYEQYF.

Many counts were recorded for this clonotype. The V call is TRBV28, the J call TRBJ2-7, with TRBD2 matching 13 bases. J was trimmed by 5 bases and V by 6 bases; bases with no gene match: 4. There are 14 residues in the CDR3. Per germline, CDR1 MDHEN and CDR2 SYDVKM. The CDR3, as DNA: TGTGCCAGCAGCGACACTAGCGGGAGGGACGAGCAGTACTTC. It is translated as CASSDTSGRDEQYF.